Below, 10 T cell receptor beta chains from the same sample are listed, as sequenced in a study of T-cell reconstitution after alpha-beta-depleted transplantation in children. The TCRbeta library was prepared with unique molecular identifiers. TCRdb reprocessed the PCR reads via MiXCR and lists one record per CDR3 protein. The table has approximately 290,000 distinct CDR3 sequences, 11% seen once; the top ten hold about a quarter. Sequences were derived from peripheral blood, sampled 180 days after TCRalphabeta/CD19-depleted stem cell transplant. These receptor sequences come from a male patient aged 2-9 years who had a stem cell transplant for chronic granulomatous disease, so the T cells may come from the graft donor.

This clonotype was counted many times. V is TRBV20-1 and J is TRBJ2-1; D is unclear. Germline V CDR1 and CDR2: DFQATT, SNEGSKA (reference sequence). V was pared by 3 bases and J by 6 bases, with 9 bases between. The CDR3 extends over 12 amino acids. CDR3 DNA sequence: TGCAGTGCTAGGACGTGGGGCAATGAGCAGTTCTTC. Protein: CSARTWGNEQFF.

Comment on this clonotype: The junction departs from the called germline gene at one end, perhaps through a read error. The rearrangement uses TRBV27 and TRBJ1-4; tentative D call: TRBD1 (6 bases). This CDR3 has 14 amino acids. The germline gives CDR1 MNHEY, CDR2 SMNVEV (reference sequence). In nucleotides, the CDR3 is TGTGTCAGCAGGGGACATTCGGCTAATGAAAAACTGTTTTTT. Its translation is CVSRGHSANEKLFF.

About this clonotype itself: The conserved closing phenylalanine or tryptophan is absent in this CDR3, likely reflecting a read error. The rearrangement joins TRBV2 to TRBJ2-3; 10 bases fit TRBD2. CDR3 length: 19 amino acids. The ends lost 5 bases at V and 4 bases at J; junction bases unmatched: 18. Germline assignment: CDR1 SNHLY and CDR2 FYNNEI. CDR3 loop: CASSFFLAGAPIVPDTQYS. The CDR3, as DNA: TGTGCCAGCAGTTTTTTCCTAGCGGGGGCCCCAATCGTCCCAGATACGCAGTATTCT.

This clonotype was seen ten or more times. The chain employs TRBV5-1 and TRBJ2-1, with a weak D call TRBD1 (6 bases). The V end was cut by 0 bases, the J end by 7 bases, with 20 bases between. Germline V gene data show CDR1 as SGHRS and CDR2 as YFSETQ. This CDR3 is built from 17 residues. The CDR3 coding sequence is TGCGCCAGCAGCTTGGAATTGGGGGCTGGCGGCGGTAATGAGCAGTTCTTC. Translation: CASSLELGAGGGNEQFF.

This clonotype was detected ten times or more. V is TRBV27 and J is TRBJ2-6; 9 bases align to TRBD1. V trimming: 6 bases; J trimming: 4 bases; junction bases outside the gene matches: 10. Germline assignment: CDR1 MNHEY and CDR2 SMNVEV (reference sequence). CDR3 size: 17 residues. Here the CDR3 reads CASSPGQGLRGANVLTF. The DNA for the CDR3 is TGTGCCAGCAGCCCGGGACAGGGATTGCGGGGGGCCAACGTCCTGACTTTC. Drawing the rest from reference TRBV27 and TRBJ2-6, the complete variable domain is EAQVTQNPRYLITVTGKKLTVTCSQNMNHEYMSWYRQDPGLGLRQIYYSMNVEVTDKGDVPEGYKVSRKEKRNFPLILESPSPNQTSLYFCASSPGQGLRGANVLTFGAGSRLTVL.

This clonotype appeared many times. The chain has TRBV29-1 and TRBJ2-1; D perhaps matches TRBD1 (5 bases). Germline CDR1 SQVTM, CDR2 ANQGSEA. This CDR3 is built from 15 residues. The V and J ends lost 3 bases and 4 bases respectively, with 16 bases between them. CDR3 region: CSVDGLGSGYNEQFF. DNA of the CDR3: TGCAGCGTTGACGGGCTGGGGTCAGGGTACAATGAGCAGTTCTTC.

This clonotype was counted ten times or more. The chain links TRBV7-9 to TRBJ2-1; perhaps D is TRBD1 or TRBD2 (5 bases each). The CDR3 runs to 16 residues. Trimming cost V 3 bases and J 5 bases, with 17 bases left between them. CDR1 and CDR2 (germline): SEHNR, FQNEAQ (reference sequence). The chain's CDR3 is CASSFSGRGMNNEQFF. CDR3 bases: TGTGCCAGCAGCTTCTCGGGAAGGGGTATGAACAATGAGCAGTTCTTC.

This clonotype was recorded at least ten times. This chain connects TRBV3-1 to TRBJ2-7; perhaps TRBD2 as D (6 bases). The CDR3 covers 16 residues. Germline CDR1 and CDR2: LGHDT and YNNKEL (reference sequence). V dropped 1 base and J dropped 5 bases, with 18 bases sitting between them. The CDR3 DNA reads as TGTGCCAGCAGCCAAGGGGTGACTAGTTTCCCCCACGAGCAGTACTTC. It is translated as CASSQGVTSFPHEQYF.

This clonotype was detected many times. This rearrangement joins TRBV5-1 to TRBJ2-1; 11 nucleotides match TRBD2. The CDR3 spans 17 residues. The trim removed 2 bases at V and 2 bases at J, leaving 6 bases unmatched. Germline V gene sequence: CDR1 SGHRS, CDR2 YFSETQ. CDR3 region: CASSLRIAGGTYNEQFF. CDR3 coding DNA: TGCGCCAGCAGCTTACGAATAGCGGGAGGGACCTACAATGAGCAGTTCTTC.

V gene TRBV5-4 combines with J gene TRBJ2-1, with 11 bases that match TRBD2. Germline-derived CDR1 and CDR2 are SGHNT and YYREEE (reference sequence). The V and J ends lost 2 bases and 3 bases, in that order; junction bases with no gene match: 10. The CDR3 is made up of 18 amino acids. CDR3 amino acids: CASSFSLAGGSYYNEQFF. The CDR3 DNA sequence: TGTGCCAGCAGCTTCTCCCTAGCGGGGGGTTCTTACTACAATGAGCAGTTCTTC.